This TCR beta chain was profiled in a study of T cell responses to AZD1222 COVID-19 vaccine. General study findings and limits: Females outnumbered males among donors, who were mostly white British; clonal diversity was possibly underestimated. Spike as a whole was targeted by vaccine-associated CD4 TCRs, dominant at 160-218 and 743-854. Two doses of AZD1222 preceded a rise in Spike-specific TCR breadth and depth.

Sequencing used immunoSEQ multiplex PCR; TCRdb keeps in-frame clones, though not all of them. The sample shows about 220,000 clones, 93% of them seen only once. Details on this clone: As yet, its antigen is unknown.

There are 14 residues in the CDR3. CDR1 and CDR2 from the germline V gene are LGHNA and YSLEER. V was trimmed by 2 bases and J by 3 bases, leaving 10 bases between them. This clonotype was obtained from an adult in good health. The V gene is TRBV4-3, the J gene TRBJ1-1, with a weak D call TRBD1 (5 bases). The material was peripheral blood, obtained on day 0 of MenACWY control vaccination. CDR3 protein: CASSQWGGDTEAFF. The CDR3 nucleotides read TGCGCCAGCAGCCAATGGGGCGGCGACACTGAAGCTTTCTTT.